This TCR beta chain was sequenced in a study of tumour-infiltrating T cells in Burkitt lymphoma. The data were produced by immunoSEQ multiplex PCR, yet TCRdb's version contains in-frame clones alone and is incomplete. The sample includes tens of thousands of clones, approximately 31% of them seen just once. Germline CDR1 reads MGHRA; CDR2 reads YSYEKL. The CDR3 sequence is 18 residues long. Between the trimmed V and J ends, which lost 2 bases and 0 bases, there was a span of 14 bases. The sequencing input was tumor tissue. The receptor's source is a human donor with Burkitt lymphoma. The chain recombines TRBV4-1 with TRBJ1-6; no reliable D call. The CDR3: CASSQFPRASSYNSPLHF. In nucleotides, the CDR3 is TGCGCCAGCAGCCAATTCCCCCGAGCCAGCTCCTATAATTCACCCCTCCACTTT.